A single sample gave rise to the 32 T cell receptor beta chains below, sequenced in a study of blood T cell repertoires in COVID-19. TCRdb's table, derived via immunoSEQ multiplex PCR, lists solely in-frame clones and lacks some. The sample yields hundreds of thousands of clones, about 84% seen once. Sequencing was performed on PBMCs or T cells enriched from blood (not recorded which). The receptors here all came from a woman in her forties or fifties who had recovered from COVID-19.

CDR3 protein: CASSLGVGTASSGANVLTF. Written as DNA, the CDR3 is TGTGCCAGCAGCTTAGGAGTCGGGACTGCCAGCTCTGGGGCCAACGTCCTGACTTTC. The chain links TRBV11-2 to TRBJ2-6; possibly TRBD2 for D (6 bases). Trimming took off 1 base at V and 0 bases at J, with 16 bases between the two ends. The CDR3 covers 19 residues. Looked up from germline, CDR1 is SGHAT and CDR2 is FQNNGV. The complete variable domain, with remaining parts taken from reference TRBV11-2 and TRBJ2-6, reads EAGVAQSPRYKIIEKRQSVAFWCNPISGHATLYWYQQILGQGPKLLIQFQNNGVVDDSQLPKDRFSAERLKGVDSTLKIQPAKLEDSAVYLCASSLGVGTASSGANVLTFGAGSRLTVL.

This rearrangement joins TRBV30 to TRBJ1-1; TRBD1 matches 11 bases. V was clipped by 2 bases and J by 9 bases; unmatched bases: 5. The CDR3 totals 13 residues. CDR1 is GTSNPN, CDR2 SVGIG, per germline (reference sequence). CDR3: CAWSSRTGGQAFF. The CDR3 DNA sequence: TGTGCCTGGAGTTCTCGGACAGGGGGCCAAGCTTTCTTT.

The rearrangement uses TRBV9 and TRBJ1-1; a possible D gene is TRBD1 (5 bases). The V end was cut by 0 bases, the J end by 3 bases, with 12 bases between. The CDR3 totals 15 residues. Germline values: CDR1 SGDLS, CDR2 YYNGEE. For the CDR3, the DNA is TGTGCCAGCAGCGTAGCCTGGGGCCGGGACACTGAAGCTTTCTTT. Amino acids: CASSVAWGRDTEAFF.

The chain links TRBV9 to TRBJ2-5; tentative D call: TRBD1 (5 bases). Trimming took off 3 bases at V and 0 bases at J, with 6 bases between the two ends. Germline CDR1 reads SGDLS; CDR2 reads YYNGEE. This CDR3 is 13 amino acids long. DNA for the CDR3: TGTGCCAGCAGCGGACAGTACCAAGAGACCCAGTACTTC. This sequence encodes CASSGQYQETQYF.

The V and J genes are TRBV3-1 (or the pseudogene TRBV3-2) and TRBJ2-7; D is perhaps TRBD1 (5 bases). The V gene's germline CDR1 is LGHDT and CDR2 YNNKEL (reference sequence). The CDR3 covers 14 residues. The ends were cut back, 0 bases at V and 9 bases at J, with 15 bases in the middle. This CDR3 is CASSQDHQGRGQYF. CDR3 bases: TGTGCCAGCAGCCAAGATCACCAGGGAAGAGGGCAGTACTTC.

The CDR3 sequence: CASSQVERDSGNTIYF. In DNA form, the CDR3 reads TGTGCCAGCAGCCAAGTTGAGCGCGACTCTGGAAACACCATATATTTT. The rearrangement joins TRBV3-1 (or the pseudogene TRBV3-2) to TRBJ1-3; D remains ambiguous. This CDR3 is built from 16 residues. V was cut by 1 base and J by 0 bases, with 10 bases left in between. Germline V gives CDR1 LGHDT, CDR2 YNNKEL (reference sequence).

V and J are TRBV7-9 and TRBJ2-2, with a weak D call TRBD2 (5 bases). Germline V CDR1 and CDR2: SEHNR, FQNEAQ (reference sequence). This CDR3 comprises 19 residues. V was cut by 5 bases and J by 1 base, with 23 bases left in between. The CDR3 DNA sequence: TGTGCCAGCAGCATCCGCCCATTACTTAGCGAAAAGAACACCGGGGAGCTGTTTTTT. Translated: CASSIRPLLSEKNTGELFF.

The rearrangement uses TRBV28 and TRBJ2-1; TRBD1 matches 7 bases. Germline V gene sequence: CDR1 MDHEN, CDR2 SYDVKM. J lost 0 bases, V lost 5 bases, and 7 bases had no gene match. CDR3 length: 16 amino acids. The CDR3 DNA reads TGTGCCAGCAGTGACACAGGGGTTAGCTCCTACAATGAGCAGTTCTTC. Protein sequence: CASSDTGVSSYNEQFF. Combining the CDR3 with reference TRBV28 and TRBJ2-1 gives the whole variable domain DVKVTQSSRYLVKRTGEKVFLECVQDMDHENMFWYRQDPGLGLRLIYFSYDVKMKEKGDIPEGYSVSREKKERFSLILESASTNQTSMYLCASSDTGVSSYNEQFFGPGTRLTVL.

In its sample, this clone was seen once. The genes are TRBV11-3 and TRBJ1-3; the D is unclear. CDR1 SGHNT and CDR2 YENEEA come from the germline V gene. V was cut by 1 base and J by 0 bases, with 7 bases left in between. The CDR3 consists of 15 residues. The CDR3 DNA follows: TGTGCCAGCAGCTTAGGGACTGTCTCTGGAAACACCATATATTTT. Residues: CASSLGTVSGNTIYF.

The DNA for the CDR3 is TGTGCCAGCAGCACCCGACTAGGGCGTAGTGGCTACACCTTC. Its protein product is CASSTRLGRSGYTF. V usage is TRBV3-1 (or the pseudogene TRBV3-2) and J usage is TRBJ1-2; D not certain. This CDR3 spans 14 amino acids. The germline gives CDR1 LGHDT, CDR2 YNNKEL (reference sequence). Trimming shortened V by 5 bases and J by 7 bases, and 17 bases separated the two germline ends.

CDR3 nucleotides: TGTGCCAGCAGTCCAAGACTAGCGTCGTCGACCGGGGAGCTGTTTTTT. Residues: CASSPRLASSTGELFF. This chain joins TRBV7-9 and TRBJ2-2; 8 bases map to TRBD2. Germline CDR1 and CDR2: SEHNR and FQNEAQ (reference sequence). V trimming: 6 bases; J trimming: 5 bases; junction bases outside the gene matches: 11. The CDR3 covers 16 residues.

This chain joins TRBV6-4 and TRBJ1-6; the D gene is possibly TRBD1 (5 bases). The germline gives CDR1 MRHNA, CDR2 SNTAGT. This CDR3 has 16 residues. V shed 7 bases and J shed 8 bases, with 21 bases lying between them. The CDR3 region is CASIHGTAEGYSPLHF. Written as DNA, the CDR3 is TGTGCCAGCATCCACGGGACTGCTGAGGGTTATTCACCCCTCCACTTT.

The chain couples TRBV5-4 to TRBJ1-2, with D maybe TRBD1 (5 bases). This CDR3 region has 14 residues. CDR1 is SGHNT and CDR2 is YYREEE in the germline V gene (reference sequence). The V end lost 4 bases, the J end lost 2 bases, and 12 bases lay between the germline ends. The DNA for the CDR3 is TGTGCCAGCAGCGTCGGGGGGGGAAACTATGGCTACACCTTC. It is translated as CASSVGGGNYGYTF.

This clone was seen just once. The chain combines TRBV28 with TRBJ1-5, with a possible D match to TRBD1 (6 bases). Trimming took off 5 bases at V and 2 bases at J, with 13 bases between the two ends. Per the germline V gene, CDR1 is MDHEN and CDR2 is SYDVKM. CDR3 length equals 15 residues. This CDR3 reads CASSPPRGGNQPQHF. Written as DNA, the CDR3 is TGTGCCAGCAGTCCCCCCAGGGGAGGCAATCAGCCCCAGCATTTT. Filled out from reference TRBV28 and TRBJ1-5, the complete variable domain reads DVKVTQSSRYLVKRTGEKVFLECVQDMDHENMFWYRQDPGLGLRLIYFSYDVKMKEKGDIPEGYSVSREKKERFSLILESASTNQTSMYLCASSPPRGGNQPQHFGDGTRLSIL.

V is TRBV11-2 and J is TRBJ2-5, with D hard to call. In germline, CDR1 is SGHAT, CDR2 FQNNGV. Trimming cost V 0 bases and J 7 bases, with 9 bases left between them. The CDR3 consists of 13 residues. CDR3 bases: TGTGCCAGCAGCTTAGAAATATCAGGGACCCAGTACTTC. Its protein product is CASSLEISGTQYF. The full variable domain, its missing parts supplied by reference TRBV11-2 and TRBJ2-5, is EAGVAQSPRYKIIEKRQSVAFWCNPISGHATLYWYQQILGQGPKLLIQFQNNGVVDDSQLPKDRFSAERLKGVDSTLKIQPAKLEDSAVYLCASSLEISGTQYFGPGTRLLVL.

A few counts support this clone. CDR3 protein: CASSVGDRGHEKLFF. DNA for the CDR3: TGTGCCAGCAGCGTAGGAGACAGGGGCCATGAAAAACTGTTTTTT. This sequence joins TRBV9 and TRBJ1-4; 8 positions agree with TRBD1. CDR1 is SGDLS and CDR2 is YYNGEE in the germline V gene. Trimming cost V 0 bases and J 6 bases; bases outside gene matches: 4. The CDR3 has 15 residues.

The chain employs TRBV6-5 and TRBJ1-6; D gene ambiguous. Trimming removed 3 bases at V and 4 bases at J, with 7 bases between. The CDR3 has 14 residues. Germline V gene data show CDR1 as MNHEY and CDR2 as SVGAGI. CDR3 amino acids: CASSYAEYNSPLHF. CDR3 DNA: TGTGCCAGCAGTTATGCGGAATATAATTCACCCCTCCACTTT.

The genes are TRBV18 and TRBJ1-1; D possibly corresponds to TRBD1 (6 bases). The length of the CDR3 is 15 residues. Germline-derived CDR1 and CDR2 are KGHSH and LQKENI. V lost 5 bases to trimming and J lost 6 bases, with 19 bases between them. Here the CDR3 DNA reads TGTGCCAGCTCAGAACGGACAGCCGGACTGTCTGAAGCTTTCTTT. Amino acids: CASSERTAGLSEAFF.

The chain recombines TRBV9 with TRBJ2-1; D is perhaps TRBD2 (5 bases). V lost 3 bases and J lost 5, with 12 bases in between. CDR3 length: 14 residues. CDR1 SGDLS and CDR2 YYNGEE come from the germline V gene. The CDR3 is CASSDRRWDNEQFF. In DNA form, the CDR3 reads TGTGCCAGCAGCGACCGGAGGTGGGACAATGAGCAGTTCTTC.

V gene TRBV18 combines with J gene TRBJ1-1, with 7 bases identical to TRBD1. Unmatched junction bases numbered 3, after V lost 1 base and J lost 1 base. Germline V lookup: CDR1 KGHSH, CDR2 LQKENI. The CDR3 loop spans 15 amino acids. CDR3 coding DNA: TGTGCCAGCTCACCACTTAACAGGGGGAACACTGAAGCTTTCTTT. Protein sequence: CASSPLNRGNTEAFF.

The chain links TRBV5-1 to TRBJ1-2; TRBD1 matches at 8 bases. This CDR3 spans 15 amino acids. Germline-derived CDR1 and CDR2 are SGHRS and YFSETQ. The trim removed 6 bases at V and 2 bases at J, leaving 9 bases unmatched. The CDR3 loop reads CASITGAGGNYGYTF. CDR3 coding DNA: TGCGCCAGCATTACCGGGGCAGGGGGCAACTATGGCTACACCTTC.

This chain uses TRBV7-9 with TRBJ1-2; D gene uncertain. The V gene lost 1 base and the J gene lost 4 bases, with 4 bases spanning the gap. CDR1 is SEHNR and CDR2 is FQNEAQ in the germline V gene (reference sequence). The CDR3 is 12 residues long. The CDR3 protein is CASSLELYGYTF. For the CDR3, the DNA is TGTGCCAGCAGCTTAGAGCTCTATGGCTACACCTTC.

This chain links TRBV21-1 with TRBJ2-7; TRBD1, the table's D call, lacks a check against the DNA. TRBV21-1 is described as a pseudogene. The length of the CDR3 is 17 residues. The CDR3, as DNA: TGTGCCAGCAGCCGTCGGGACAGGTTCATCCTCACCTACGAGCAGTACTTC. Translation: CASSRRDRFILTYEQYF.

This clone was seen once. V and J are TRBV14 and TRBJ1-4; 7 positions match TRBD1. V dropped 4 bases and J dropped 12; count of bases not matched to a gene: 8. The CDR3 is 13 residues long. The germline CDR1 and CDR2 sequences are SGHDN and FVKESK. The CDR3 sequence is CASSPSPQGELFF. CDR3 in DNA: TGTGCCAGCAGCCCTAGCCCTCAGGGGGAACTGTTTTTT.

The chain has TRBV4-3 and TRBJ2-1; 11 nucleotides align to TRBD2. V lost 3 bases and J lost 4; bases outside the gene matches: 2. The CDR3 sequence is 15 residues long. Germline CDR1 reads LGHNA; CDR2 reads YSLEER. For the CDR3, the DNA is TGCGCCAGCAGCCAGACTAGCGGGAAGTACAATGAGCAGTTCTTC. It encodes CASSQTSGKYNEQFF.

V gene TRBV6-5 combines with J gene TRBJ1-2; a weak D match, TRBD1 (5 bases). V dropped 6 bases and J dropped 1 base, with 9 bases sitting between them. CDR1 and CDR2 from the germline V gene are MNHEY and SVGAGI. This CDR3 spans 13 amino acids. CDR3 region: CASRRGHNYGYTF. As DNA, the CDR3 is TGTGCCAGCAGGAGAGGACATAACTATGGCTACACCTTC.

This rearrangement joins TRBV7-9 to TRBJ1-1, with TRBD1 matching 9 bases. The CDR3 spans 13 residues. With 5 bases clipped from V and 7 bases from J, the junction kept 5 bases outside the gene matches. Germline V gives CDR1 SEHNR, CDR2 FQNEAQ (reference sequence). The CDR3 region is CASSAQGADEAFF. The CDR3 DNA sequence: TGTGCCAGCAGCGCACAGGGGGCAGATGAAGCTTTCTTT.

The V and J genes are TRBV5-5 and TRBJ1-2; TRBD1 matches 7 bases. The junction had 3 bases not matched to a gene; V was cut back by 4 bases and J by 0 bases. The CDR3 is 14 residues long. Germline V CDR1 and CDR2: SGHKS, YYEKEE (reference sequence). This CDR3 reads CASSTGQANYGYTF. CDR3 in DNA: TGTGCCAGCAGCACCGGACAGGCTAACTATGGCTACACCTTC.

This CDR3 reads CASSLGQGAGTDTQYF. The CDR3 DNA sequence: TGTGCCAGCAGCTTGGGACAGGGGGCAGGCACAGATACGCAGTATTTT. The V and J genes are TRBV5-8 and TRBJ2-3; 10 nucleotides agree with TRBD1. CDR3 size: 16 residues. V lost 0 bases to trimming and J lost 1 base; unmatched junction nucleotides: 2. The germline gives CDR1 SGHTS, CDR2 YDEGEE.

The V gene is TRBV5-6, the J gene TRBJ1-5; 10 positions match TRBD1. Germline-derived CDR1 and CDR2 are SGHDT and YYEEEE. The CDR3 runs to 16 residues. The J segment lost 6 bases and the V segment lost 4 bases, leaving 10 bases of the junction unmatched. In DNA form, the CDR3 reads TGTGCCAGCAGCGCCCGGGACAGGGGCGCGATTCAGCCCCAGCATTTT. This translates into CASSARDRGAIQPQHF.

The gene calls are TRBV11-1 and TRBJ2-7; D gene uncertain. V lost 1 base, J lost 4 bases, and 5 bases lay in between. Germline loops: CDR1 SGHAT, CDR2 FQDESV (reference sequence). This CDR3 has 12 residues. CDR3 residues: CASSLVSYEQYF. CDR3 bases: TGTGCCAGCAGCTTAGTGAGTTACGAGCAGTACTTC.

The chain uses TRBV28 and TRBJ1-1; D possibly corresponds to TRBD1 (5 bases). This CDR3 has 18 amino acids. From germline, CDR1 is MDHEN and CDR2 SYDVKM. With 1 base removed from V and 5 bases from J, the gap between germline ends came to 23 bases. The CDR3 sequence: CASSLLEGFGEQVTEAFF. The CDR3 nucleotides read TGTGCCAGCAGTTTATTGGAGGGATTTGGGGAACAGGTAACTGAAGCTTTCTTT.